The 32 T cell receptor beta chains below come from one sample, sequenced in a study of blood T cell repertoires in COVID-19. The protocol was immunoSEQ multiplex PCR, while the TCRdb copy is restricted to in-frame clones and leaves out a portion. The data hold about 140,000 clones, with almost 80% observed a single time. Sequencing was done on a sample of PBMCs or T cells enriched from blood (not recorded which). Every receptor here comes from a woman aged 45-65 years who had recovered from COVID-19.

A word on this clone: A read error may produce the germline difference seen at one junction end. This chain links TRBV5-5 with TRBJ2-7, with 7 bases identical to TRBD1. This CDR3 is 11 amino acids long. Germline V gives CDR1 SGHKS, CDR2 YYEKEE (reference sequence). CDR3 in amino acids: CASSLDRRQYF. CDR3 bases: TGTGCCAGCAGTTTGGACAGGCGGCAGTACTTC.

This clone was counted ten times or more. The rearrangement links TRBV5-6 to TRBJ2-1, with TRBD2 matching 8 bases. V was clipped by 1 base and J by 4 bases; unmatched bases: 4. Germline V CDR1 and CDR2: SGHDT, YYEEEE. This CDR3 region has 15 residues. The CDR3 sequence: CASSLSSSGYNEQFF. For the CDR3, the DNA is TGTGCCAGCAGCTTGAGCTCTAGCGGGTACAATGAGCAGTTCTTC.

CDR3 nucleotide sequence: TGTGCCAGCAGAACCAAGGGGGAGCAGTACTTC. Translation gives CASRTKGEQYF. The chain combines TRBV6-5 with TRBJ2-7; tentative D call: TRBD1 (5 bases). Germline-derived CDR1 and CDR2 are MNHEY and SVGAGI. This CDR3 is built from 11 residues. V was trimmed by 6 bases and J by 7 bases, leaving 10 bases between them.

The chain is built from TRBV14 and TRBJ1-2; D is unresolved. Germline V CDR1 and CDR2: SGHDN, FVKESK. The CDR3 is 14 amino acids. V was cut by 0 bases and J by 1 base, with 6 bases left in between. The CDR3 here is CASSQERLNYGYTF. Written as DNA, the CDR3 is TGTGCCAGCAGCCAAGAACGACTTAACTATGGCTACACCTTC.

The CDR3 nucleotides read TGTGCCAGCAGTCCCACTGGGGTGAGCGGGGGGGACAATGAGCAGTTCTTC. Its translation is CASSPTGVSGGDNEQFF. The chain joins TRBV7-6 to TRBJ2-1; 10 bases are a match to TRBD2. Germline V gives CDR1 SGHVS, CDR2 FNYEAQ. The CDR3 is 17 residues long. Trimming took 6 bases from V and 5 from J; bases not matched to a gene: 13.

V gene TRBV3-1 (or the pseudogene TRBV3-2) combines with J gene TRBJ1-6; D possibly corresponds to TRBD1 (6 bases). CDR1 is LGHDT, CDR2 YNNKEL, per germline (reference sequence). The CDR3 is made up of 14 amino acids. V lost 4 bases to trimming and J lost 7 bases, with 11 bases between them. The CDR3 nucleotides are TGTGCCAGCAGCCGTGGACAGACAAATTCACCCCTCCACTTT. Translating gives CASSRGQTNSPLHF.

The rearrangement joins TRBV6-5 to TRBJ1-5; D ambiguous. Germline V gene sequence: CDR1 MNHEY, CDR2 SVGAGI. This CDR3 spans 15 amino acids. Trimming took 8 bases from V and 0 from J, leaving 14 bases between them. The CDR3 DNA follows: TGTGCCAGCTGTATGTGGCCCAATAGCAATCAGCCCCAGCATTTT. This codes for CASCMWPNSNQPQHF.

The chain couples TRBV7-9 to TRBJ1-5; D might be TRBD1 (5 bases). V was pared by 3 bases and J by 4 bases, with 10 bases between. The CDR3 loop spans 14 amino acids. Germline-derived CDR1 and CDR2 are SEHNR and FQNEAQ (reference sequence). The CDR3 region is CASSFDSINQPQHF. Here the CDR3 DNA reads TGTGCCAGCAGCTTCGACAGCATAAATCAGCCCCAGCATTTT.

This clone has a handful of counts. The sample holds other DNA sequences that translate to the same CDR3. The chain links TRBV11-3 to TRBJ1-1; a weak D match, TRBD1 (5 bases). V shed 1 base and J shed 1 base, with 7 bases lying between them. This CDR3 spans 14 amino acids. CDR1 SGHNT and CDR2 YENEEA come from the germline V gene. CDR3 nucleotides: TGTGCCAGCAGCTTAGCCGGGGGGAACACTGAAGCTTTCTTT. Translation: CASSLAGGNTEAFF.

In its sample, this clone was seen once. V gene TRBV5-1 combines with J gene TRBJ2-1; 9 nucleotides line up with TRBD1. This CDR3 region has 16 residues. Trimming removed 2 bases from V and 0 bases from J; junction bases left unmatched: 3. Germline loops: CDR1 SGHRS, CDR2 YFSETQ. CDR3: CASSLGQGSSYNEQFF. CDR3 nucleotides: TGCGCCAGCAGCTTAGGACAGGGGAGCTCCTACAATGAGCAGTTCTTC.

This clone was recorded at least ten times. The chain has TRBV2 and TRBJ1-1; the D gene is possibly TRBD1 (6 bases). The CDR3 totals 15 residues. CDR1 is SNHLY and CDR2 is FYNNEI in the germline V gene. The germline V and J ends were trimmed by 0 bases and 11 bases, with 19 bases remaining between them. The CDR3 sequence is CASSEAGGSGLRAFF. The CDR3 nucleotides are TGTGCCAGCAGTGAAGCAGGGGGTTCTGGGTTGAGGGCTTTCTTT.

This chain joins TRBV24-1 and TRBJ2-3, with D possibly TRBD2 on 5 matching bases. Germline V lookup: CDR1 KGHDR, CDR2 SFDVKD. The CDR3 extends over 16 amino acids. Trimming stripped 4 bases from V and 1 base from J, with 14 bases between. The CDR3: CATSESGVSGTDTQYF. DNA for the CDR3: TGTGCCACCAGTGAGTCCGGGGTGTCAGGCACAGATACGCAGTATTTT.

V usage is TRBV30 and J usage is TRBJ2-1; D is undetermined. The CDR3 has 14 residues. Germline CDR1 and CDR2: GTSNPN and SVGIG (reference sequence). V lost 3 bases and J lost 5, with 14 bases in between. The CDR3 DNA reads as TGTGCCTGGAGCCGCGGAGCTAACGACAATGAGCAGTTCTTC. Amino acid sequence: CAWSRGANDNEQFF.

Here the CDR3 DNA reads TGTGCCAGCAGCCAGCGGGGGCCCCCAACGGAGACCCAGTACTTC. The encoded protein is CASSQRGPPTETQYF. The V gene is TRBV3-1 (or the pseudogene TRBV3-2), the J gene TRBJ2-5, with a tentative D call TRBD2 (7 bases). Trimming cost V 3 bases and J 5 bases, with 16 bases left between them. The CDR3 has 15 residues. Germline CDR1 and CDR2: LGHDT and YNNKEL (reference sequence).

This clone appeared once. The chain joins TRBV14 to TRBJ2-4; 7 nucleotides match TRBD2. J gave up 9 bases and V 4 bases, and 9 bases lay outside the gene matches. This CDR3 has 14 amino acids. The germline gives CDR1 SGHDN, CDR2 FVKESK. CDR3 sequence reads: CASSPPGGRGIQYF. CDR3 DNA sequence: TGTGCCAGCAGCCCCCCGGGGGGTAGGGGCATTCAGTACTTC.

The rearrangement uses TRBV3-1 (or the pseudogene TRBV3-2) and TRBJ2-2, with D possibly being TRBD1 (5 bases). V was trimmed by 7 bases and J by 4 bases, leaving 22 bases between them. Per germline, CDR1 LGHDT and CDR2 YNNKEL (reference sequence). CDR3 length: 17 residues. This chain's CDR3 is CASTGFPGQSPTGELFF. CDR3 DNA: TGTGCCAGCACAGGGTTCCCCGGGCAAAGCCCCACCGGGGAGCTGTTTTTT.

This clone showed up just once. Other nucleotide sequences from this sample produce the same CDR3. This chain links TRBV7-9 with TRBJ1-2; perhaps TRBD1 as D (5 bases). Germline assignment: CDR1 SEHNR and CDR2 FQNEAQ (reference sequence). Trimming cost V 9 bases and J 6 bases, with 20 bases left between them. CDR3 length: 14 amino acids. CDR3 sequence: CASSPRDFFDGYTF. The DNA for the CDR3 is TGTGCCAGTAGCCCCCGGGACTTTTTTGATGGCTACACCTTC.

This chain connects TRBV9 to TRBJ2-3, with no clear D. The germline V gene has CDR1 SGDLS and CDR2 YYNGEE. The CDR3 is 16 residues long. V lost 0 bases and J 2 bases, leaving 13 bases between the germline ends. In DNA, the CDR3 is TGTGCCAGCAGCGTAGGTAGTAGCATGAACACAGATACGCAGTATTTT. This gives the protein CASSVGSSMNTDTQYF.

The chain employs TRBV7-3 and TRBJ2-1; D is possibly TRBD2 (6 bases). The CDR3 contains 14 residues. Germline loops: CDR1 SGHTA, CDR2 FQGTGA. Trimming stripped 0 bases from V and 5 bases from J, with 8 bases between. The CDR3 spells CASSLTASDNEQFF. The DNA for the CDR3 is TGTGCCAGCAGCTTAACGGCTAGCGACAATGAGCAGTTCTTC.

This clone was seen more than once but under ten times. The V call is TRBV13, the J call TRBJ2-2; no clear D. The CDR3 is 12 residues long. Germline V gives CDR1 PRHDT, CDR2 FYEKMQ (reference sequence). V was cut by 5 bases and J by 8 bases, with 9 bases left in between. The CDR3 DNA sequence: TGTGCCAGCAGCCGTCTCCCTGGGGAGCTGTTTTTT. This encodes CASSRLPGELFF.

The chain carries TRBV7-9 and TRBJ1-3, with TRBD1 matching over 7 bases. This CDR3 comprises 15 residues. CDR1 is SEHNR, CDR2 FQNEAQ, per germline (reference sequence). Trimming took 7 bases from V and 4 from J; bases not matched to a gene: 10. In nucleotides, the CDR3 is TGTGCCAGCACCATCTCAAGGGGGCCAGGAAACACCATATATTTT. Translated, it gives CASTISRGPGNTIYF.

The rearrangement links TRBV29-1 to TRBJ2-7; TRBD1 agrees at 7 bases. V lost 2 bases to trimming and J lost 3 bases; unmatched junction nucleotides: 7. The germline V gene encodes CDR1 SQVTM and CDR2 ANQGSEA. The CDR3 runs to 14 residues. The CDR3, as DNA: TGCAGCGTTGAACGAACAGGGGTGGACTACGAGCAGTACTTC. Its protein product is CSVERTGVDYEQYF.

This clone was counted between two and nine times. The chain couples TRBV2 to TRBJ1-6, with D perhaps TRBD1 (5 bases). The CDR3 has 16 amino acids. Germline CDR1 and CDR2: SNHLY and FYNNEI. V lost 3 bases, J lost 2 bases, and 11 bases lay in between. CDR3 sequence reads: CASSDRVPAYNSPLHF. DNA of the CDR3: TGTGCCAGCAGTGACAGGGTGCCGGCCTATAATTCACCCCTCCACTTT.

This clone was observed a few times. This chain links TRBV10-2 with TRBJ2-7; D may be TRBD2 (6 bases). The V end lost 8 bases, the J end lost 4 bases, and 18 bases lay between the germline ends. This CDR3 has 14 amino acids. Germline lookup yields CDR1 WSHSY and CDR2 SAAADI. In nucleotides, the CDR3 is TGCGCCAGCTCCCAGGATAGCGGATTTTACGAGCAGTACTTC. Amino acids: CASSQDSGFYEQYF.

The rearrangement joins TRBV7-3 to TRBJ1-6; D is perhaps TRBD1 (5 bases). Germline values: CDR1 SGHTA, CDR2 FQGTGA. The CDR3 covers 18 residues. V was clipped by 1 base and J by 5 bases, with 18 bases between them. CDR3 in amino acids: CASSLRGGVGLNNSPLHF. The DNA of the CDR3 is TGTGCCAGCAGCTTAAGAGGAGGGGTGGGCTTAAATAATTCACCCCTCCACTTT.

V usage is TRBV28 and J usage is TRBJ1-3; 8 bases fit TRBD1. With V trimmed by 2 bases and J by 4 bases, 4 bases remained unmatched. Germline V gene sequence: CDR1 MDHEN, CDR2 SYDVKM. This CDR3 has 15 amino acids. The chain's CDR3 is CASSLRQGTGNTIYF. The CDR3 DNA reads TGTGCCAGCAGTTTAAGACAGGGGACGGGAAACACCATATATTTT.

The J gene is TRBJ2-7, the V gene TRBV18; 8 nucleotides align to TRBD1. This CDR3 has 18 residues. CDR1 KGHSH and CDR2 LQKENI come from the germline V gene. V was clipped by 0 bases and J by 0 bases; unmatched bases: 10. CDR3 DNA: TGTGCCAGCTCACCACCGCCCAGGACAGGGACCCGCTCCTACGAGCAGTACTTC. This encodes CASSPPPRTGTRSYEQYF.

At least ten counts were recorded for this clone. This chain connects TRBV7-9 to TRBJ2-5; maybe TRBD2 (5 bases). This CDR3 region has 11 residues. Trimming cost V 11 bases and J 5 bases, with 12 bases left between them. Per the germline V gene, CDR1 is SEHNR and CDR2 is FQNEAQ (reference sequence). In DNA, the CDR3 is TGTGCCGGGGAGATAGGGGAGACCCAGTACTTC. Translating it yields CAGEIGETQYF.

The chain has TRBV5-5 and TRBJ1-2; D might be TRBD1 (5 bases). The CDR3 runs to 14 residues. Looked up from germline, CDR1 is SGHKS and CDR2 is YYEKEE (reference sequence). V lost 1 base to trimming and J lost 4 bases, with 11 bases between them. The CDR3 loop reads CASSLSGNSYGYTF. Written as DNA, the CDR3 is TGTGCCAGCAGCTTGTCAGGGAATAGCTATGGCTACACCTTC.

This chain connects TRBV27 to TRBJ2-7, with D possibly TRBD2 on 5 matching bases. Germline V gene data show CDR1 as MNHEY and CDR2 as SMNVEV (reference sequence). The CDR3 totals 16 residues. V lost 4 bases to trimming and J lost 0 bases, with 16 bases between them. The CDR3 DNA follows: TGTGCCAGCAGTTCACACGGGATACCGTCCTCCTACGAGCAGTACTTC. This sequence encodes CASSSHGIPSSYEQYF.

This chain connects TRBV6-1 to TRBJ2-1; 13 bases are shared with TRBD2. Germline CDR1 is MNHNS and CDR2 is SASEGT. CDR3 length: 18 residues. The ends lost 2 bases at V and 2 bases at J; junction bases unmatched: 6. The CDR3 sequence: CASSETSGRGPTYNEQFF. As DNA, the CDR3 is TGTGCCAGCAGTGAAACTAGCGGGAGGGGACCTACCTACAATGAGCAGTTCTTC.

The chain combines TRBV11-1 with TRBJ2-2, with TRBD2 as a possible D gene (7 bases). Germline V gene sequence: CDR1 SGHAT, CDR2 FQDESV (reference sequence). V gave up 2 bases and J gave up 3 bases, with 13 bases separating them. This CDR3 spans 16 amino acids. This CDR3 reads CASSLRRGLHTGELFF. The CDR3 DNA is TGTGCCAGCAGCTTACGGCGGGGGCTACACACCGGGGAGCTGTTTTTT.